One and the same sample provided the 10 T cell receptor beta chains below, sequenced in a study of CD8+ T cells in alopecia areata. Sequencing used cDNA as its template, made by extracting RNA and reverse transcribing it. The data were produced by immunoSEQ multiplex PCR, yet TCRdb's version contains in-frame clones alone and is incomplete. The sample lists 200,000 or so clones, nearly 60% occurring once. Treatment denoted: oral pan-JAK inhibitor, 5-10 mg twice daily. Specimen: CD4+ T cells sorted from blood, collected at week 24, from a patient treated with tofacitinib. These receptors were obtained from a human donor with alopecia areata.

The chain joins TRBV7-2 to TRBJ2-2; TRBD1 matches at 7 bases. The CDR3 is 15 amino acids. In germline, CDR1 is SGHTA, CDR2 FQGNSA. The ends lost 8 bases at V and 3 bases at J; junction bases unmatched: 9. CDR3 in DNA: TGTGCCAGCGGGACGGGACAGCCAGACACCGGGGAGCTGTTTTTT. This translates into CASGTGQPDTGELFF.

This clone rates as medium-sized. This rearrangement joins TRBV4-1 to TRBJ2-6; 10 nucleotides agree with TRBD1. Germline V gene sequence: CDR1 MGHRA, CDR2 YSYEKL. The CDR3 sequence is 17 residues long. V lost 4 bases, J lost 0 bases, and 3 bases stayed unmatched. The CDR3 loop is CASSLGQGSSGANVLTF. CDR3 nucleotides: TGCGCCAGCAGCCTGGGACAGGGGAGCTCTGGGGCCAACGTCCTGACTTTC.

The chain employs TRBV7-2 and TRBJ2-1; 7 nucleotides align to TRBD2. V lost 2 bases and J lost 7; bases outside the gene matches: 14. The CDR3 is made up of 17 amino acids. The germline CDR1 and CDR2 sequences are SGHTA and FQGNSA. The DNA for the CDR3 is TGTGCCAGCAGCTTATTTGGAGTGGGGGAGGGAGGAAATGAGCAGTTCTTC. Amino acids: CASSLFGVGEGGNEQFF. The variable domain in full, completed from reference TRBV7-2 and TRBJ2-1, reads GAGVSQSPSNKVTEKGKDVELRCDPISGHTALYWYRQSLGQGLEFLIYFQGNSAPDKSGLPSDRFSAERTGGSVSTLTIQRTQQEDSAVYLCASSLFGVGEGGNEQFFGPGTRLTVL.

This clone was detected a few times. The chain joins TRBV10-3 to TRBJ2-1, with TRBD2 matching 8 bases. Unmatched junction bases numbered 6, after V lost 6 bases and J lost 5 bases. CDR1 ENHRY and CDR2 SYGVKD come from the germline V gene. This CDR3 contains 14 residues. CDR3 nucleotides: TGTGCCATCAGCCGGGGACTAGGCGACAATGAGCAGTTCTTC. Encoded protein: CAISRGLGDNEQFF.

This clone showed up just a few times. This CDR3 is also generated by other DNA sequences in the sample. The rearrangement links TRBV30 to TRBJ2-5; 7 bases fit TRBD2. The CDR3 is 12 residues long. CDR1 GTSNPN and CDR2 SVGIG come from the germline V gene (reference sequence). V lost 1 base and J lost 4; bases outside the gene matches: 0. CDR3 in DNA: TGTGCCTGGAGTGCGGGGGGAGAGACCCAGTACTTC. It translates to CAWSAGGETQYF.

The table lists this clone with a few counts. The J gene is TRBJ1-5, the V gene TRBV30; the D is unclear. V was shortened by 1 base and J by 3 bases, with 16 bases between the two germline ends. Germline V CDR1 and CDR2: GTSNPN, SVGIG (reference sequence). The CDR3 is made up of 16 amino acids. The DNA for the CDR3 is TGTGCCTGGAGTGGGGGAGATGCCCGAACCAATCAGCCCCAGCATTTT. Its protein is CAWSGGDARTNQPQHF.

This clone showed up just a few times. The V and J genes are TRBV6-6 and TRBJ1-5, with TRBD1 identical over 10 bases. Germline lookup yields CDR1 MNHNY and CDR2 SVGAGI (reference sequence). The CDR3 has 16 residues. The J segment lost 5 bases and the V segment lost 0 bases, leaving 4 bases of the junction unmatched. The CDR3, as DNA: TGTGCCAGCAGTTACTCGACAGGGGGCGCGCATCAGCCCCAGCATTTT. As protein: CASSYSTGGAHQPQHF.

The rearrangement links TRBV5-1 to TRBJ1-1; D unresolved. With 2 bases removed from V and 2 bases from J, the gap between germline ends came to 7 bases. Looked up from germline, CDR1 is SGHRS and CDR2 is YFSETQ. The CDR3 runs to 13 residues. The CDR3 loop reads CASSFLLNTEAFF. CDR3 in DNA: TGCGCCAGCAGCTTTTTACTTAACACTGAAGCTTTCTTT.

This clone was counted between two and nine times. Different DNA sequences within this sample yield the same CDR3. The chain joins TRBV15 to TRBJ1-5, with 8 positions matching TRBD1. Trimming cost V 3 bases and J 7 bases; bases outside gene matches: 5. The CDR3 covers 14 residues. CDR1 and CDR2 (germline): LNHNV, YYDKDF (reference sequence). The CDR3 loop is CATSSDRGGQPQHF. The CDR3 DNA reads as TGTGCCACCAGCAGTGACAGGGGCGGACAGCCCCAGCATTTT. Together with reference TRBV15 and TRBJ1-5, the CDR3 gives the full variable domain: DAMVIQNPRYQVTQFGKPVTLSCSQTLNHNVMYWYQQKSSQAPKLLFHYYDKDFNNEADTPDNFQSRRPNTSFCFLDIRSPGLGDTAMYLCATSSDRGGQPQHFGDGTRLSIL.

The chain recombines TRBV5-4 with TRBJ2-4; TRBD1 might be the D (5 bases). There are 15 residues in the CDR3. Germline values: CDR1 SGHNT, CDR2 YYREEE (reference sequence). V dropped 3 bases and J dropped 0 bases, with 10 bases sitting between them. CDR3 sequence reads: CASSSPGLAKNIQYF. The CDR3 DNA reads TGTGCCAGCAGCTCCCCAGGGCTAGCCAAAAACATTCAGTACTTC.